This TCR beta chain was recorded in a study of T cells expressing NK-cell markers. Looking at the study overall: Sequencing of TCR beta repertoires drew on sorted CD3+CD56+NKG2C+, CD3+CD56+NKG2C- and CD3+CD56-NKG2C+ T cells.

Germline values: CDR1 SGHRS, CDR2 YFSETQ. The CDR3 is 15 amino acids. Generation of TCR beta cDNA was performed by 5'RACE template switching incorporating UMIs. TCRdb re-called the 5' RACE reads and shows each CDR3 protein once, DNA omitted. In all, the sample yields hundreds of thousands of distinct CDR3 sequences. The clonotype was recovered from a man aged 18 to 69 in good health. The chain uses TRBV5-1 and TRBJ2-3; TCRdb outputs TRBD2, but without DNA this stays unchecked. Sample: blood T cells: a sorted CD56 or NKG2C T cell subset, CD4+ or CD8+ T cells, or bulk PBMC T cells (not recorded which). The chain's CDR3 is CASSFGLDFADTQYF.